This is a list of T cell receptor beta chains from one sample in a study of T cells after yellow fever vaccination. Each CDR3 protein is one row after TCRdb ran MiXCR on the 5' RACE reads. This sample carries 95,000 to 150,000 distinct CDR3 sequences, 7.4% of them seen once, and the ten largest clones take nearly 2.5%. The sequencing used CD4+ T cells sorted from PBMCs, collected 9 to 11 days after the first yellow fever vaccination. Receptors were obtained from a man in his late teens or twenties who received the YFV17D yellow fever vaccine. CDR3s include the opening cysteine and the closing phenylalanine or tryptophan. A D gene is named only where the DNA matches it firmly. Rows may omit the clone size; those that give it use once, few, many or a size class.

J	size	D	V	DNA	CDR3
TRBJ2-3	many	TRBD2	TRBV5-1	TGCGCCAGCAGCCCACCCACCCTAGCGGGTCCTTCGGGAAATACGCAGTATTTT	CASSPPTLAGPSGNTQYF
TRBJ2-3	many	.	TRBV20-1	TGCAGTGCCCGAAACGGGGGCGGGGATACGCAGTATTTT	CSARNGGGDTQYF
TRBJ2-3	many	.	TRBV5-5	TGTGCCAGCAGCTTCGACGGGCCAGATACGCAGTATTTT	CASSFDGPDTQYF
TRBJ2-2	many	.	TRBV3-1	TGTGCCAGCAGCCTAAGGGGTGCCGGGGAGCTGTTTTTT	CASSLRGAGELFF
TRBJ1-4	few	TRBD1	TRBV6-1	TGTGCCAGCAGTCTCCAGGGGGGAGCAGCAACTAATGAAAAACTGTTTTTT	CASSLQGGAATNEKLFF
TRBJ1-1	many	.	TRBV7-2	TGTGCCAGCAGTACCACAGGGAGTACTGAAGCTTTCTTT	CASSTTGSTEAFF
TRBJ2-5	many	TRBD1	TRBV4-3	TGCGCCAGCAGCCAAGTGGCCAGGGGGCAAGAGACCCAGTACTTC	CASSQVARGQETQYF
TRBJ1-2	few	.	TRBV2	TGTGCCAGCAGTGAAAGCCCCGGACCGGTTTATGGCTACACCTTC	CASSESPGPVYGYTF
TRBJ2-4	many	TRBD2	TRBV6-1	TGTGCCAGCAGTGAAGGGCGCCTGTCGAGCGGGGACCCCCGGGCGAAAAACATTCAGTACTTC	CASSEGRLSSGDPRAKNIQYF
TRBJ2-1	many	.	TRBV5-1	TGCGCCAGCAGCAGGGGGGCGAGCTCCTACAATGAGCAGTTCTTC	CASSRGASSYNEQFF
TRBJ1-6	.	.	TRBV30	TGTGCCTGGAGCGAGCAGGCGGCTTCACCCCTCCACTTT	CAWSEQAASPLHF
TRBJ2-3	many	.	TRBV20-1	TGCAGTGCTAGACGAGGATTCGGCACAGATACGCAGTATTTT	CSARRGFGTDTQYF
TRBJ1-1	many	.	TRBV4-3	TGCGCCAGCAGCCAAGACCACCTTGTCCCTGAAGCTTTCTTT	CASSQDHLVPEAFF
TRBJ2-5	.	.	TRBV15	TGTGCCACCAGCAGAGCGGGGGATAGCGCGAGGGCGGAGACCCAGTACTTC	CATSRAGDSARAETQYF
TRBJ2-1	few	TRBD2	TRBV5-6	TGTGCCAGCAGCTTGGGCCTAGCGGGGGGGCGCAATGAGCAGTTCTTC	CASSLGLAGGRNEQFF
TRBJ2-2	many	.	TRBV6-5	TGTGCCAGCAGTTACGATAGGACTGCCTACGAGCTGTTTTTT	CASSYDRTAYELFF
TRBJ2-1	.	TRBD1	TRBV12-3/TRBV12-4	TGTGCCAGCAGCCCGGGGACAGGGGGCGCGCTCCATGAGCAGTTCTTC	CASSPGTGGALHEQFF
TRBJ1-6	.	.	TRBV4-1	TGCGCCAGCAGCCTAAGAGGGCAGGGGAGCTCCTATAATTCACCCCTCCACTTT	CASSLRGQGSSYNSPLHF
TRBJ2-1	.	.	TRBV11-3	TGTGCCAGCAGCGCGGGACAGTCGACATGGAATGAGCAGTTCTTC	CASSAGQSTWNEQFF
TRBJ1-2	many	.	TRBV6-5	TGTGCCAGCAGTTACTCCCCCAGGGAAAGGAATGGCTACACCTTC	CASSYSPRERNGYTF
TRBJ1-4	many	.	TRBV18	TGTGCCAGCTCACCAGCGGGGCCTCCAACCGAAAAACTGTTTTTT	CASSPAGPPTEKLFF
TRBJ1-1	.	.	TRBV20-1	TGCAGTGCTATGACGGGGGGAGCGGCGGGGACTGAAGCTTTCTTT	CSAMTGGAAGTEAFF
TRBJ2-5	many	.	TRBV5-6	TGTGCCAGCAGCCCAGGACAGTTCCCTGAGACCCAGTACTTC	CASSPGQFPETQYF
TRBJ2-1	many	.	TRBV7-3	TGTGCCAGCAGCTCCCTCGGGACTGAGCAGTTCTTC	CASSSLGTEQFF
TRBJ2-1	few	.	TRBV21-1	TGTGCCAGCGAAAGTCGGGGGACAGGGTTAACAAATGAGCAGTTCTTC	CASESRGTGLTNEQFF
TRBJ1-5	few	.	TRBV5-1	TGCGCCAGCAGGCTGACGGGGGAACGCAATCAGCCCCAGCATTTT	CASRLTGERNQPQHF
TRBJ2-3	many	TRBD2	TRBV12-3/TRBV12-4	TGTGCCAGCAGTCTGGCGGGGGGGCAAAATACGCAGTATTTT	CASSLAGGQNTQYF
TRBJ2-2	few	TRBD1	TRBV5-5	TGTGCCAGCAGCTTTCGACAGGGGTGGACCGGGGAGCTGTTTTTT	CASSFRQGWTGELFF
TRBJ1-1	many	TRBD1	TRBV12-3/TRBV12-4	TGTGCCAGCAGTCGACAGGGGGCGAAGACTGAAGCTTTCTTT	CASSRQGAKTEAFF
TRBJ1-6	many	.	TRBV12-3/TRBV12-4	TGTGCCAGCAGTTTCGGGCCAGAATGGAATAATTCACCCCTCCACTTT	CASSFGPEWNNSPLHF
TRBJ1-2	many	.	TRBV6-5	TGTGCCAGCAGTTTGGGGGGAGGGCCGTATGGCTACACCTTC	CASSLGGGPYGYTF
TRBJ2-1	many	TRBD2	TRBV18	TGTGCCAGCTCCCCAAACCTAGCGGGGGGCTGGGGACTGTACAATGAGCAGTTCTTC	CASSPNLAGGWGLYNEQFF
TRBJ2-1	many	.	TRBV5-1	TGCGCCAGCAGCTTGCTACAGGCAGTCCCCTACAATGAGCAGTTCTTC	CASSLLQAVPYNEQFF
TRBJ2-1	many	.	TRBV7-3	TGTGCCAGCAGCTTATTTCCGGGATTGAGTGAGCAGTTCTTC	CASSLFPGLSEQFF
TRBJ2-2	few	TRBD1	TRBV12-3/TRBV12-4	TGTGCCAGCAGTCCAGGACAGGCGAACACCGGGGAGCTGTTTTTT	CASSPGQANTGELFF
TRBJ2-1	many	TRBD1	TRBV6-2/TRBV6-3	TGTGCCTCTATGGGGGACAGGGGAGGGTATGAGCAGTTCTTC	CASMGDRGGYEQFF
TRBJ2-1	many	.	TRBV5-1	TGCGCCAGCAGCTTGGCTGTGCGGGGCCTCAATGAGCAGTTCTTC	CASSLAVRGLNEQFF
TRBJ2-1	many	TRBD2	TRBV7-9	TGTGCCAGCAGCCACCTGAGGGGGCTAGCGGGGGTGAATGAGCAGTTCTTC	CASSHLRGLAGVNEQFF
TRBJ2-1	many	.	TRBV10-3	TGTGCCATCAGTGAGTCGAGGGGGAACAATGAGCAGTTCTTC	CAISESRGNNEQFF
TRBJ2-2	many	TRBD1	TRBV24-1	TGTGCCACCAGTGATTGGGGGACAGGGGCCACCGGGGAGCTGTTTTTT	CATSDWGTGATGELFF